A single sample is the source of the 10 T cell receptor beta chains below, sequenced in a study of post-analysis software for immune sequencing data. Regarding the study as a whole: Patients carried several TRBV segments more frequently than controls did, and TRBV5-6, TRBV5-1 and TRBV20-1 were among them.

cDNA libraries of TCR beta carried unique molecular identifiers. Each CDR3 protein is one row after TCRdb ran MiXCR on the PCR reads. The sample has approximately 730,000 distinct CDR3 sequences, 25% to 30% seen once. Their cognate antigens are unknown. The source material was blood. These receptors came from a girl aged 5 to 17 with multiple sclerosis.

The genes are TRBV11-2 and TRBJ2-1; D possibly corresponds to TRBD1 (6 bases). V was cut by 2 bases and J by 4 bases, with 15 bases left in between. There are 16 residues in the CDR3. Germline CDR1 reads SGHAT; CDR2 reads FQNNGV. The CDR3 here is CASSLQDSAYYNEQFF. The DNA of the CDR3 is TGTGCCAGCAGCTTACAGGACAGCGCCTATTACAATGAGCAGTTCTTC.

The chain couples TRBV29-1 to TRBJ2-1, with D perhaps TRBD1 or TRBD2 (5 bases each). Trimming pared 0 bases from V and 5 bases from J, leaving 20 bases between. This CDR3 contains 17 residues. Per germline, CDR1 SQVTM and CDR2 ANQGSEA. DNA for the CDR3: TGCAGCGTTGAAGATGGATTAGCGCGAGGGGTCCACAATGAGCAGTTCTTC. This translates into CSVEDGLARGVHNEQFF.

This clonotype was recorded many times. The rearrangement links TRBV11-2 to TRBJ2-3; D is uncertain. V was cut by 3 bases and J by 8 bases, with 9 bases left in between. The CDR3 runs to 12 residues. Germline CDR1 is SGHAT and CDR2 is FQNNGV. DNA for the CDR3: TGTGCCAGCAGCTTTGTGTCTGGTACGCAGTATTTT. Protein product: CASSFVSGTQYF.

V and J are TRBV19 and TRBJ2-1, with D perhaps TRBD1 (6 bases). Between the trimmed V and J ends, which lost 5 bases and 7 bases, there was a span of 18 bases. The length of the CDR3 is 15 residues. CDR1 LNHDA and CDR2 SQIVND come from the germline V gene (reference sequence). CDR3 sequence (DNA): TGTGCCAGTAGTCTACCCGGGCCGAGGGGGAATGAGCAGTTCTTC. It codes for CASSLPGPRGNEQFF.

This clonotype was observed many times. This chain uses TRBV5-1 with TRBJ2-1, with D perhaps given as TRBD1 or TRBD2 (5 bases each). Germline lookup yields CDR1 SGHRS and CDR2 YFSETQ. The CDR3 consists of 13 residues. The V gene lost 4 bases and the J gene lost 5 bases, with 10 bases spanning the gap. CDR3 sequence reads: CASSRDGHNEQFF. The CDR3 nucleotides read TGCGCCAGCAGCCGGGACGGACACAATGAGCAGTTCTTC.

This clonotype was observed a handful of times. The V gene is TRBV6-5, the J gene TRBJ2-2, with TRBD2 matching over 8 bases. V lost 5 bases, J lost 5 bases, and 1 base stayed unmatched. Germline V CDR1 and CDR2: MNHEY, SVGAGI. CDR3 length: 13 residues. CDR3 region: CASSRGGTGELFF. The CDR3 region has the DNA TGTGCCAGCAGTCGCGGGGGGACCGGGGAGCTGTTTTTT.

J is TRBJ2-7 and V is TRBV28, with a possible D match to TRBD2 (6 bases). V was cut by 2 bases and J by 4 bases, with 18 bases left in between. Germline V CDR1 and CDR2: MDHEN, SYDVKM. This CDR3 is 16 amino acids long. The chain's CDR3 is CASSLNAGRGRYEQYF. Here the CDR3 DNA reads TGTGCCAGCAGTTTAAATGCGGGACGAGGGCGTTACGAGCAGTACTTC. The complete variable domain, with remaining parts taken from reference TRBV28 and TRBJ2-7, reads DVKVTQSSRYLVKRTGEKVFLECVQDMDHENMFWYRQDPGLGLRLIYFSYDVKMKEKGDIPEGYSVSREKKERFSLILESASTNQTSMYLCASSLNAGRGRYEQYFGPGTRLTVT.

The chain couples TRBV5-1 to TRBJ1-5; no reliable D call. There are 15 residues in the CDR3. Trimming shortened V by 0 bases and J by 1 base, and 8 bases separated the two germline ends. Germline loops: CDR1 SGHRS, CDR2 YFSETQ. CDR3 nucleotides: TGCGCCAGCAGCTTGGGGGTTACCAGCAATCAGCCCCAGCATTTT. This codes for CASSLGVTSNQPQHF.

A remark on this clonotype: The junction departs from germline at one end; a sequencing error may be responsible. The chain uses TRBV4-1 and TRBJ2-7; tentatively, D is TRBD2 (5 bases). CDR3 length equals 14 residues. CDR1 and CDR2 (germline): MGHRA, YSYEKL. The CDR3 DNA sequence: TGCGCCAGCAGCCAAGATCTTCGGGGTGGCGAGCACTACTTC. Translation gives CASSQDLRGGEHYF.

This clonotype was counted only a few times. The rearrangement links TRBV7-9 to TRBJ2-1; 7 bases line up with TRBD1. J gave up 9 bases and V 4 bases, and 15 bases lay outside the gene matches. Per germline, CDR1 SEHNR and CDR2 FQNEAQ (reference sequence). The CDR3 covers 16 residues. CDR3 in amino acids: CASSSNRGFRYGEQFF. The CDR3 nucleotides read TGTGCCAGCAGCTCCAACAGGGGCTTTCGGTATGGTGAGCAGTTCTTC.